A single T cell receptor (beta chain) is shown here with its context. What it binds is not known. These data belong to a study of cytomegalovirus exposure and HLA in healthy donors. Study outcomes and limitations: According to a later analysis, most TCR beta chains associated with CMV appeared HLA-restricted. After further analysis at a later stage, roughly 16,000 TCR beta sequences were associated with HLA alleles at 0.05 false discovery rate. For most TCR sequences rarity was the rule, although some public TCRs occurred in many donors. Reports indicated that the classifier achieved high specificity and sensitivity in diagnosing cytomegalovirus status.

Both 60 Vbeta primers and 13 Jbeta primers went into the PCR. Clones were sequenced by immunoSEQ multiplex PCR, and TCRdb holds only the in-frame ones, with some missing. The sample includes about 150,000 clones, approximately 73% of them seen just once. Sequenced: PBMCs. The receptor was derived from a woman younger than 30 in good health and CMV-seronegative.

CDR3 DNA: TGTGCCAGCAGCTTGGCAGGGTCAGATACGCAGTATTTT. It encodes CASSLAGSDTQYF. The rearrangement uses TRBV5-4 and TRBJ2-3; D is possibly TRBD1 (5 bases). CDR3 length equals 13 residues. Trimming pared 0 bases from V and 4 bases from J, leaving 6 bases between. The germline V gene has CDR1 SGHNT and CDR2 YYREEE (reference sequence).